Here is one T cell receptor beta chain with its context. The assay was immunoSEQ multiplex PCR, and TCRdb's table has in-frame clones only and misses some. The sample consists of 450,000 to 500,000 clones, around 90% of them appearing once. The data stem from a study of blood T cell repertoires in COVID-19. The V and J ends lost 7 bases and 2 bases respectively, with 18 bases between them. This CDR3 has 15 amino acids. The germline V gene encodes CDR1 MNHEY and CDR2 SVGAGI. The chain links TRBV6-5 to TRBJ2-7; D perhaps matches TRBD2 (6 bases). This TCR came from a woman younger than 30 who had recovered from COVID-19. Sequences were obtained from PBMCs or T cells enriched from blood (not recorded which). In DNA, the CDR3 is TGTGCCAGCAAAACTGGGGACTTACCCCCCTACGAGCAGTACTTC. Translating gives CASKTGDLPPYEQYF.